This entry lists 18 T cell receptor beta chains sequenced from one sample in a study of Graves' ophthalmopathy and Graves' hyperthyroidism. From RNA, the CDR3 regions of TCR beta chains were amplified and sequenced. HTBI primers primed a first-round RT-PCR, and a second-round multiplex PCR followed. One entry per CDR3 protein, called by TCRdb with MiXCR from the multiplex PCR reads. The sample holds under 350,000 distinct CDR3 sequences, roughly 15% seen once. The sequenced sample was peripheral blood. These receptors came from an adult man with Graves' ophthalmopathy.

At least ten counts were recorded for this clonotype. CDR3 sequence (DNA): TGCAGCGTTGCTGGCACCCGCTATGGCTACACCTTC. It codes for CSVAGTRYGYTF. The rearrangement links TRBV29-1 to TRBJ1-2; D uncertain. Deletions cut 4 bases from V and 4 bases from J, with 10 bases between. CDR1 SQVTM and CDR2 ANQGSEA come from the germline V gene. The CDR3 sequence is 12 residues long.

This chain links TRBV29-1 with TRBJ1-1; no clear D gene. This CDR3 contains 12 residues. V was cut by 3 bases and J by 3 bases, with 8 bases left in between. Germline lookup yields CDR1 SQVTM and CDR2 ANQGSEA. In DNA form, the CDR3 reads TGCAGCGTTGAGGCGGTTGACACTGAAGCTTTCTTT. Amino acid sequence: CSVEAVDTEAFF.

This clonotype appeared many times. This sequence joins TRBV11-2 and TRBJ2-7; no clear D gene. This CDR3 is 14 amino acids long. Germline-derived CDR1 and CDR2 are SGHAT and FQNNGV. The germline V and J ends were trimmed by 4 bases and 7 bases, with 17 bases remaining between them. The CDR3 coding sequence is TGTGCCAGCAGCTCCACCCGCTCCCGCGCTGAGCAGTACTTC. Its translation is CASSSTRSRAEQYF.

J is TRBJ2-5 and V is TRBV5-8, with 9 bases aligning to TRBD1. The junction had 11 bases not matched to a gene; V was cut back by 3 bases and J by 8 bases. Germline CDR1 reads SGHTS; CDR2 reads YDEGEE. The CDR3 sequence is 15 residues long. The CDR3 sequence: CASSSPGQGLETQYF. The CDR3 DNA is TGTGCCAGCAGCTCACCGGGACAGGGACTTGAAACCCAGTACTTC.

There are many counts of this clonotype. The chain combines TRBV29-1 with TRBJ1-1; maybe TRBD1 (6 bases). This CDR3 has 12 residues. Germline CDR1 is SQVTM and CDR2 is ANQGSEA. The CDR3 spells CSAGQMNTEAFF. CDR3 DNA sequence: TGCAGTGCAGGACAGATGAACACTGAAGCTTTCTTT.

This clonotype was recorded at least ten times. V usage is TRBV19 and J usage is TRBJ2-2; D possibly uses TRBD1 or TRBD2 (5 bases each). Trimming shortened V by 10 bases and J by 4 bases, and 13 bases separated the two germline ends. The CDR3 has 13 residues. In germline, CDR1 is LNHDA, CDR2 SQIVND (reference sequence). The CDR3 nucleotides are TGTGCCACCTGCTGGGGGAGCACCGGGGAGCTGTTTTTT. It is translated as CATCWGSTGELFF.

At least ten counts were recorded for this clonotype. The rearrangement uses TRBV6-1 and TRBJ1-5; the D is unclear. The germline V gene encodes CDR1 MNHNS and CDR2 SASEGT. The CDR3 length is 14 residues. Trimming cost V 5 bases and J 1 base, with 9 bases left between them. The CDR3 region is CASSPSGSNQPQHF. Here the CDR3 DNA reads TGTGCCAGCAGTCCCTCCGGGAGCAATCAGCCCCAGCATTTT.

This clonotype was seen at least ten times. The chain recombines TRBV29-1 with TRBJ2-2; 7 nucleotides match TRBD1. The CDR3 has 12 amino acids. V gave up 7 bases and J gave up 3 bases; unmatched junction bases: 2. The V gene's germline CDR1 is SQVTM and CDR2 ANQGSEA. Written as DNA, the CDR3 is TGCAGCGCCGACAGGGACACCGGGGAGCTGTTTTTT. Its protein product is CSADRDTGELFF.

This clonotype was counted at least ten times. Given a much more abundant clone one base away, this may be a read error. No conserved phenylalanine or tryptophan is present at the end of the CDR3, so a read error is the likely explanation. The V gene is TRBV19, the J gene TRBJ1-5, with a weak D call TRBD1 (5 bases). The germline CDR1 and CDR2 sequences are LNHDA and SQIVND (reference sequence). Between the trimmed V and J ends, which lost 6 bases and 2 bases, there was a span of 5 bases. This CDR3 comprises 12 residues. CDR3 in amino acids: CASRQGNQPQHS. CDR3 bases: TGTGCCAGTAGACAGGGCAATCAGCCCCAGCATTCT.

This clonotype was counted many times. V and J are TRBV20-1 and TRBJ2-7; the D gene is possibly TRBD1 (5 bases). The V gene lost 6 bases and the J gene lost 2 bases, with 17 bases spanning the gap. CDR3 length: 14 residues. The V gene's germline CDR1 is DFQATT and CDR2 SNEGSKA (reference sequence). CDR3 bases: TGCAGTGCCCAGGGAAATGAGAAAACCTACGAGCAGTACTTC. Its protein product is CSAQGNEKTYEQYF.

This clonotype was detected once. The genes are TRBV7-9 and TRBJ2-2; no reliable D call. The length of the CDR3 is 15 residues. V was pared by 4 bases and J by 1 base, with 10 bases between. Per germline, CDR1 SEHNR and CDR2 FQNEAQ (reference sequence). This chain's CDR3 is CASSYLGQNTGELFF. CDR3 in DNA: TGTGCCAGCAGCTACCTCGGGCAGAACACCGGGGAGCTGTTTTTT. Full variable domain (remainder filled in from reference TRBV7-9 and TRBJ2-2): DTGVSQNPRHKITKRGQNVTFRCDPISEHNRLYWYRQTLGQGPEFLTYFQNEAQLEKSRLLSDRFSAERPKGSFSTLEIQRTEQGDSAMYLCASSYLGQNTGELFFGEGSRLTVL.

There are many counts of this clonotype. The rearrangement joins TRBV7-2 to TRBJ1-6; no clear D. Deletions cut 2 bases from V and 7 bases from J, with 12 bases between. CDR1 and CDR2 from the germline V gene are SGHTA and FQGNSA. CDR3 length equals 15 residues. CDR3 DNA: TGTGCCAGCAGCTTATTCGCCGTGAGGAATTCACCCCTCCACTTT. This encodes CASSLFAVRNSPLHF.

This clonotype was detected ten times or more. The chain employs TRBV28 and TRBJ2-7; 12 nucleotides agree with TRBD2. Germline CDR1 reads MDHEN; CDR2 reads SYDVKM. The V gene end was trimmed by 3 bases and the J gene end by 4 bases; junction bases not matched to a gene: 4. CDR3 length equals 15 residues. The CDR3 nucleotides read TGTGCCAGCAGTTTCCTGACTAGCGGGGGTTACGAGCAGTACTTC. Translated, it gives CASSFLTSGGYEQYF.

This clonotype was counted many times. This chain joins TRBV4-1 and TRBJ1-2, with TRBD1 identical over 8 bases. The trim removed 1 base at V and 4 bases at J, leaving 2 bases unmatched. The germline V gene has CDR1 MGHRA and CDR2 YSYEKL. This CDR3 region has 14 residues. In DNA form, the CDR3 reads TGCGCCAGCAGCCAAGCAGGACAGGGCTATGGCTACACCTTC. This translates into CASSQAGQGYGYTF.

In its sample, this clonotype was seen many times. The J gene is TRBJ1-1, the V gene TRBV5-1, with unresolved D. Germline loops: CDR1 SGHRS, CDR2 YFSETQ. With 2 bases removed from V and 3 bases from J, the gap between germline ends came to 11 bases. This CDR3 spans 14 amino acids. CDR3 coding DNA: TGCGCCAGCAGCTTCGAGGGCGCGGACACTGAAGCTTTCTTT. Translating it yields CASSFEGADTEAFF.

V usage is TRBV7-2 and J usage is TRBJ2-7; 8 bases map to TRBD1. The CDR3 consists of 15 residues. The V gene's germline CDR1 is SGHTA and CDR2 FQGNSA. The V segment lost 5 bases and the J segment 2 bases; nucleotides outside the gene matches: 8. The CDR3 bases are TGTGCCAGCAGCCGGACGACAGGGGACCCCTACGAGCAGTACTTC. Amino acids: CASSRTTGDPYEQYF.

Concerning this clonotype: The junction departs from germline at one end; a sequencing error may be responsible. This sequence joins TRBV7-7 and TRBJ2-2; maybe TRBD1 (6 bases). This CDR3 spans 15 amino acids. CDR1 and CDR2 (germline): SSHAT, FNYEAQ (reference sequence). The CDR3 loop is CASSQWTELTGELFF. The CDR3 bases are TGTGCTAGCAGCCAATGGACAGAACTGACCGGGGAGCTGTTTTTT. The full variable domain, its missing parts supplied by reference TRBV7-7 and TRBJ2-2, is GAGVSQSPRYKVTKRGQDVTLRCDPISSHATLYWYQQALGQGPEFLTYFNYEAQPDKSGLPSDRFSAERPEGSISTLTIQRTEQRDSAMYRCASSQWTELTGELFFGEGSRLTVL.

This clonotype was detected only a few times. The rearrangement uses TRBV6-1 and TRBJ2-7, with D maybe TRBD1 (6 bases). Trimming cost V 9 bases and J 0 bases, with 15 bases left between them. This CDR3 is built from 14 residues. Germline assignment: CDR1 MNHNS and CDR2 SASEGT. CDR3 in DNA: TGTGCCAGTAAATGGGGGCCGAACTCCTACGAGCAGTACTTC. This gives the protein CASKWGPNSYEQYF.